The 18 T cell receptor beta chains below all came from one sample that was sequenced in a study of CD8 T cells in ankylosing spondylitis. TCRdb fed the 5' RACE reads into MiXCR, producing one record per CDR3 protein. Among roughly 250,000 distinct CDR3 sequences listed, about 9.1% were seen once. Material: blood, either unsorted or a sorted T cell fraction (not recorded which). These receptors all stem from a male donor with ankylosing spondylitis or in good health (not recorded which).

This clonotype was found many times. The chain uses TRBV3-1 and TRBJ1-4; unclear D gene. The CDR3 runs to 13 residues. Trimming took off 2 bases at V and 10 bases at J, with 11 bases between the two ends. CDR1 and CDR2 (germline): LGHDT, YNNKEL (reference sequence). CDR3 sequence reads: CASSQRGGVKLFF. The CDR3 DNA reads as TGTGCCAGCAGCCAAAGAGGTGGGGTAAAACTGTTTTTT.

The rearrangement uses TRBV5-1 and TRBJ2-3; 8 bases align to TRBD2. The CDR3 spans 18 residues. Germline assignment: CDR1 SGHRS and CDR2 YFSETQ. Trimming took 0 bases from V and 0 from J; bases not matched to a gene: 9. This CDR3 reads CASSLGASGSTSTDTQYF. The CDR3 DNA reads as TGCGCCAGCAGCTTGGGCGCTAGCGGGTCGACTAGCACAGATACGCAGTATTTT.

There are a few counts of this clonotype. This chain joins TRBV18 and TRBJ2-5; D not resolved. Germline V gene lookup returns CDR1 KGHSH and CDR2 LQKENI. V lost 3 bases to trimming and J lost 1 base, with 6 bases between them. The CDR3 covers 13 residues. The CDR3 sequence is CASSPLLQETQYF. CDR3 sequence (DNA): TGTGCCAGCTCACCGCTACTCCAAGAGACCCAGTACTTC. The variable domain in full, completed from reference TRBV18 and TRBJ2-5, reads NAGVMQNPRHLVRRRGQEARLRCSPMKGHSHVYWYRQLPEEGLKFMVYLQKENIIDESGMPKERFSAEFPKEGPSILRIQQVVRGDSAAYFCASSPLLQETQYFGPGTRLLVL.

This clonotype appeared a few times. The chain combines TRBV7-3 with TRBJ1-2; D uncertain. The V gene lost 2 bases and the J gene lost 0 bases, with 22 bases spanning the gap. The CDR3 sequence is 19 residues long. Looked up from germline, CDR1 is SGHTA and CDR2 is FQGTGA. This chain's CDR3 is CASSLWVRADATANYGYTF. Here the CDR3 DNA reads TGTGCCAGCAGCTTATGGGTGAGGGCGGACGCTACGGCTAACTATGGCTACACCTTC.

This clonotype showed up many times. This chain connects TRBV7-2 to TRBJ2-5, with D unresolved. CDR1 is SGHTA, CDR2 FQGNSA, per germline. The CDR3 contains 13 residues. Deletions cut 7 bases from V and 1 base from J, with 10 bases between. The CDR3 DNA reads as TGTGCCAGCACCCCAAGAATCCAAGAGACCCAGTACTTC. As protein: CASTPRIQETQYF.

This clonotype was observed many times. The CDR3 DNA is TGTGCCAGCAGCCGAAGGGGAGAGGGAGATACGCAGTATTTT. It yields the protein CASSRRGEGDTQYF. This chain connects TRBV12-3 or TRBV12-4 to TRBJ2-3; D could derive from TRBD1 or TRBD2 (5 bases each). This CDR3 spans 14 amino acids. V was trimmed by 6 bases and J by 5 bases, leaving 15 bases between them.

This clonotype was counted ten times or more. V usage is TRBV2 and J usage is TRBJ2-7, with 9 nucleotides matching TRBD1. Looked up from germline, CDR1 is SNHLY and CDR2 is FYNNEI. With 6 bases clipped from V and 2 bases from J, the junction kept 5 bases outside the gene matches. The CDR3 runs to 14 residues. CDR3 residues: CASRFDRGAYEQYF. DNA for the CDR3: TGTGCCAGCAGATTCGACAGGGGGGCCTACGAGCAGTACTTC.

This clonotype has at least ten counts. The chain combines TRBV4-1 with TRBJ2-3; TRBD2 matches 12 bases. V shed 3 bases, J shed 1 base, and the junction held 8 bases outside the gene matches. The germline CDR1 and CDR2 sequences are MGHRA and YSYEKL. This CDR3 spans 18 amino acids. CDR3 DNA: TGCGCCAGCAGCCATGCTAGCGGGAGGGCCCCGGGCACAGATACGCAGTATTTT. Amino acids: CASSHASGRAPGTDTQYF.

This clonotype has more than one count but fewer than ten. Since no conserved phenylalanine or tryptophan closes the CDR3, a read error is the likely cause. This sequence joins TRBV7-2 and TRBJ1-1; a weak D match, TRBD1 (6 bases). The CDR3 is 11 residues long. V was cut by 5 bases and J by 11 bases, with 12 bases left in between. Per the germline V gene, CDR1 is SGHTA and CDR2 is FQGNSA. CDR3 in DNA: TGTGCCAGCAGCCTTGGGGGGCGGGCTTTCCTT. It codes for CASSLGGRAFL.

This clonotype has a count of ten or more. The genes are TRBV20-1 and TRBJ1-1; D perhaps matches TRBD1 (5 bases). Trimming stripped 6 bases from V and 11 bases from J, with 16 bases between. The CDR3 loop spans 11 amino acids. Per the germline V gene, CDR1 is DFQATT and CDR2 is SNEGSKA (reference sequence). This chain's CDR3 is CSAGTQNLAFF. The DNA for the CDR3 is TGCAGTGCCGGGACGCAAAACCTGGCTTTCTTT.

This clonotype has a count of ten or more. The chain recombines TRBV10-3 with TRBJ1-2, with TRBD1 matching 7 bases. There are 14 residues in the CDR3. Trimming cost V 4 bases and J 5 bases; bases outside gene matches: 7. Germline V gene sequence: CDR1 ENHRY, CDR2 SYGVKD. The DNA of the CDR3 is TGTGCCATCAGTGGAGAGGGGGCCGGATATGGCTACACCTTC. This translates into CAISGEGAGYGYTF.

There are many counts of this clonotype. The chain joins TRBV20-1 to TRBJ2-1, with a weak D call TRBD1 (5 bases). The CDR3 totals 15 residues. V dropped 0 bases and J dropped 2 bases, with 11 bases sitting between them. In germline, CDR1 is DFQATT, CDR2 SNEGSKA (reference sequence). The CDR3 DNA follows: TGCAGTGCTAGAGAGAGACAGCTACCCTACAATGAGCAGTTCTTC. Protein sequence: CSARERQLPYNEQFF.

In this sample, this clonotype turned up many times. The chain is built from TRBV5-5 and TRBJ1-1, with 8 bases lining up with TRBD1. This CDR3 contains 13 residues. Germline lookup yields CDR1 SGHKS and CDR2 YYEKEE (reference sequence). The V gene end was trimmed by 0 bases and the J gene end by 7 bases; junction bases not matched to a gene: 2. CDR3 amino acids: CASSLGTGSEAFF. CDR3 DNA sequence: TGTGCCAGCAGCTTGGGGACAGGGAGTGAAGCTTTCTTT.

This clonotype showed up many times. This chain uses TRBV30 with TRBJ2-1; D is ambiguous. This CDR3 region has 14 residues. From germline, CDR1 is GTSNPN and CDR2 SVGIG (reference sequence). V gave up 0 bases and J gave up 7 bases, with 13 bases separating them. The CDR3, as DNA: TGTGCCTGGAGTGTATCGGACCTCCTAAATGAGCAGTTCTTC. This gives the protein CAWSVSDLLNEQFF.

This clonotype was counted many times. This rearrangement joins TRBV7-8 to TRBJ2-1; TRBD1 agrees at 8 bases. CDR3 length: 12 residues. Trimming took 4 bases from V and 16 from J; bases not matched to a gene: 9. CDR1 and CDR2 (germline): SGHVS, FQNEAQ. CDR3 sequence reads: CASSSPDRGGFF. The CDR3 DNA reads TGTGCCAGCAGCTCCCCCGACAGGGGCGGCTTCTTC.

Ten or more counts support this clonotype. The gene calls are TRBV4-3 and TRBJ1-1; D is ambiguous. The CDR3 consists of 13 residues. Germline lookup yields CDR1 LGHNA and CDR2 YSLEER. V was trimmed by 4 bases and J by 1 base, leaving 7 bases between them. Here the CDR3 reads CASSLDPNTEAFF. In DNA, the CDR3 is TGCGCCAGCAGCCTCGACCCGAACACTGAAGCTTTCTTT.

This clonotype was counted ten times or more. The chain employs TRBV29-1 and TRBJ1-4, with TRBD1 identical over 10 bases. The CDR3 is 16 residues long. J gave up 6 bases and V 1 base, and 8 bases lay outside the gene matches. The germline CDR1 and CDR2 sequences are SQVTM and ANQGSEA. The CDR3: CSVEGAGQGLYEKLFF. For the CDR3, the DNA is TGCAGCGTTGAAGGTGCGGGACAGGGGTTATATGAAAAACTGTTTTTT.

This chain joins TRBV6-1 and TRBJ2-7; 9 positions match TRBD1. This CDR3 is 16 amino acids long. V lost 5 bases and J lost 3; bases outside the gene matches: 11. The germline V gene encodes CDR1 MNHNS and CDR2 SASEGT. For the CDR3, the DNA is TGTGCCAGCAGTCGATCCATACCGGGACAGGGCTACGAGCAGTACTTC. This codes for CASSRSIPGQGYEQYF.